This is a list of T cell receptor beta chains from one sample in a study of regulatory T cells in long-lasting Graves disease. TCRdb analysed the multiplex PCR reads with MiXCR anew, one entry per CDR3 protein. The sample records about 420,000 distinct CDR3 sequences, roughly 15% being singletons. A further study also used this sample, focusing on T cells in Graves' hyperthyroidism and ophthalmopathy.

The specimen was peripheral blood mononuclear cells (PBMCs), collected at new diagnosis, from a patient treated with antithyroid drugs. These receptors all come from a woman between 18 and 29 years old with Graves disease. Each CDR3 is given with its conserved first and last residue. A D gene is named only where the DNA matches it firmly. Clone size, where shown, is once, few, many, or a class for clones that have expanded.

CDR3: CASSPDSFWGYTF; DNA: TGTGCCAGCAGCCCCGACAGTTTTTGGGGCTACACCTTC; D: NA; J: TRBJ1-2; V: TRBV7-2; size: NA
CDR3: CASRSGGGQGNEAFF; DNA: TGTGCCAGCAGAAGCGGGGGTGGTCAGGGGAATGAAGCTTTCTTT; D: NA; J: TRBJ1-1; V: TRBV13; size: few
CDR3: CASSLTDRTDTQYF; DNA: TGTGCCAGCAGCTTGACAGACCGCACAGATACGCAGTATTTT; D: NA; J: TRBJ2-3; V: TRBV7-2; size: few
CDR3: CAWDQTGSYGYTF; DNA: TGTGCCTGGGACCAGACAGGGTCCTATGGCTACACCTTC; D: TRBD1; J: TRBJ1-2; V: TRBV30; size: many
CDR3: CASSKGLAGRDIQYF; DNA: TGTGCCAGCAGCAAAGGACTAGCGGGAAGGGACATTCAGTACTTC; D: TRBD2; J: TRBJ2-4; V: TRBV7-2; size: many
CDR3: CASSFSGGRGFQETQYF; DNA: TGTGCCAGCAGCTTTTCTGGCGGGAGAGGGTTCCAAGAGACCCAGTACTTC; D: TRBD2; J: TRBJ2-5; V: TRBV7-8; size: NA
CDR3: CSASPGQPYSNQPQHF; DNA: TGCAGTGCTAGTCCGGGACAGCCCTATAGCAATCAGCCCCAGCATTTT; D: TRBD1; J: TRBJ1-5; V: TRBV20-1; size: NA
CDR3: CASSFSQSTDTQYF; DNA: TGTGCCAGCAGCTTTTCCCAAAGCACAGATACGCAGTATTTT; D: NA; J: TRBJ2-3; V: TRBV5-8; size: few
CDR3: CASSDRDRGLTSNQPQHF; DNA: TGTGCCAGCAGCGACCGGGACAGGGGGCTTACTAGCAATCAGCCCCAGCATTTT; D: TRBD1; J: TRBJ1-5; V: TRBV7-9; size: once
CDR3: CASTSYRAPASYNEQFF; DNA: TGTGCCAGCACCTCATATCGGGCACCCGCTTCCTACAATGAGCAGTTCTTC; D: NA; J: TRBJ2-1; V: TRBV28; size: many
CDR3: CASRDYNSPLHF; DNA: TGTGCCAGCAGGGACTATAATTCACCCCTCCACTTT; D: NA; J: TRBJ1-6; V: TRBV27; size: NA
CDR3: CASSQRSEQFF; DNA: TGTGCCAGCAGCCAAAGATCTGAGCAGTTCTTC; D: NA; J: TRBJ2-1; V: TRBV3-1; size: NA
CDR3: CASSLFDNSYEQYF; DNA: TGTGCCAGCAGTTTGTTTGACAACTCCTACGAGCAGTACTTC; D: NA; J: TRBJ2-7; V: TRBV28; size: many
CDR3: CASSTASGRITGELFF; DNA: TGTGCCAGCAGTACAGCTAGCGGGAGGATCACCGGGGAGCTGTTTTTT; D: TRBD2; J: TRBJ2-2; V: TRBV28; size: many
CDR3: CASSYSRGMNGERETQYF; DNA: TGTGCCAGCAGTTACTCGAGGGGAATGAATGGTGAACGGGAGACCCAGTACTTC; D: NA; J: TRBJ2-5; V: TRBV6-5; size: many
CDR3: CATSGQGTGELFF; DNA: TGTGCCACCTCGGGACAGGGGACCGGGGAGCTGTTTTTT; D: TRBD1; J: TRBJ2-2; V: TRBV12-3/TRBV12-4; size: NA
CDR3: CASSPVGLSNQPQHF; DNA: TGTGCCAGCTCACCAGTAGGGCTTAGCAATCAGCCCCAGCATTTT; D: NA; J: TRBJ1-5; V: TRBV18; size: NA
CDR3: CRFGNTIYF; DNA: TGCAGGTTCGGGAACACCATATATTTT; D: NA; J: TRBJ1-3; V: TRBV20-1; size: NA
CDR3: CASSIVGYNSYEQYF; DNA: TGTGCCAGTAGTATAGTAGGATACAACTCCTACGAGCAGTACTTC; D: NA; J: TRBJ2-7; V: TRBV19; size: NA
CDR3: CASTLAGVNTDTQYF; DNA: TGCGCCAGCACCTTAGCGGGAGTTAACACAGATACGCAGTATTTT; D: TRBD2; J: TRBJ2-3; V: TRBV5-1; size: many
CDR3: CASRREGGGYEQYF; DNA: TGTGCCAGCAGGCGGGAGGGTGGCGGCTACGAGCAGTACTTC; D: TRBD2; J: TRBJ2-7; V: TRBV6-1; size: many
CDR3: CSAPRQGRETQYF; DNA: TGCAGTGCCCCAAGACAGGGGAGGGAGACCCAGTACTTC; D: TRBD1; J: TRBJ2-5; V: TRBV20-1; size: many
CDR3: CASTPTGPYNEQFF; DNA: TGTGCCAGCACCCCCACCGGACCCTACAATGAGCAGTTCTTC; D: NA; J: TRBJ2-1; V: TRBV28; size: many
CDR3: CASRSSRGLGFQTQYF; DNA: TGTGCCAGCAGATCCTCCAGGGGGCTGGGATTTCAGACCCAGTACTTC; D: TRBD1; J: TRBJ2-5; V: TRBV12-3/TRBV12-4; size: NA
CDR3: CAISESLGRGQHF; DNA: TGTGCCATCAGTGAGTCGCTCGGCAGGGGCCAGCATTTT; D: NA; J: TRBJ1-5; V: TRBV10-3; size: NA
CDR3: CASGLVRGSYNEQFF; DNA: TGTGCTAGTGGTTTGGTACGAGGCAGCTACAATGAGCAGTTCTTC; D: NA; J: TRBJ2-1; V: TRBV12-5; size: few
CDR3: CASSYESTDTQYF; DNA: TGTGCCAGCAGTTACGAGAGCACAGATACGCAGTATTTT; D: NA; J: TRBJ2-3; V: TRBV6-5; size: few
CDR3: CASSQLSAYGGYTF; DNA: TGTGCCAGCAGCCAACTTTCGGCCTATGGTGGCTACACCTTC; D: NA; J: TRBJ1-2; V: TRBV3-1; size: many
CDR3: CASSPDLYGYTF; DNA: TGTGCCAGCTCACCTGACCTCTATGGCTACACCTTC; D: NA; J: TRBJ1-2; V: TRBV18; size: NA
CDR3: CASSFGLAGGESTQYF; DNA: TGTGCTAGCAGCTTCGGACTAGCGGGAGGCGAATCAACCCAGTACTTC; D: TRBD2; J: TRBJ2-5; V: TRBV7-7; size: NA
CDR3: CASSPWDSWTEGYTF; DNA: TGTGCCAGCAGTCCCTGGGACAGCTGGACGGAGGGCTACACCTTC; D: TRBD1; J: TRBJ1-2; V: TRBV27; size: NA
CDR3: CASSSRGTGITEAFF; DNA: TGTGCCAGCAGCAGTAGGGGGACAGGGATAACTGAAGCTTTCTTT; D: TRBD1; J: TRBJ1-1; V: TRBV9; size: few
CDR3: CATSRDYRRETQYF; DNA: TGTGCCACCAGCAGAGATTACAGGCGAGAGACCCAGTACTTC; D: NA; J: TRBJ2-5; V: TRBV15; size: NA
CDR3: CASSYSPAGQGGSYEQYF; DNA: TGTGCCAGCAGCTACTCCCCCGCGGGACAGGGGGGCTCCTACGAGCAGTACTTC; D: TRBD1; J: TRBJ2-7; V: TRBV7-9; size: many
CDR3: CASSQDGKDTEAFF; DNA: TGTGCCAGCAGCCAAGATGGAAAGGACACTGAAGCTTTCTTT; D: NA; J: TRBJ1-1; V: TRBV3-1; size: many
CDR3: CSARWSSGRAPSGEQYF; DNA: TGCAGTGCTAGATGGAGTAGCGGGAGGGCTCCGTCAGGCGAGCAGTACTTC; D: TRBD2; J: TRBJ2-7; V: TRBV20-1; size: few
CDR3: CSVDGYNEQFF; DNA: TGCAGCGTTGACGGGTACAATGAGCAGTTCTTC; D: NA; J: TRBJ2-1; V: TRBV29-1; size: once
CDR3: CASSWGLAGEPQETQYF; DNA: TGTGCCAGCAGCTGGGGACTAGCGGGAGAGCCCCAAGAGACCCAGTACTTC; D: TRBD2; J: TRBJ2-5; V: TRBV7-9; size: NA
CDR3: CASSPGLGVYNEQFF; DNA: TGTGCCAGCAGCCCGGGACTAGGGGTCTACAATGAGCAGTTCTTC; D: TRBD2; J: TRBJ2-1; V: TRBV7-9; size: many
CDR3: CASSLPNTDTQYF; DNA: TGTGCCAGCAGCTTACCCAACACAGATACGCAGTATTTT; D: NA; J: TRBJ2-3; V: TRBV11-2; size: many
CDR3: CSAPGRGWGNQPQHF; DNA: TGCAGTGCCCCCGGCAGGGGGTGGGGCAATCAGCCCCAGCATTTT; D: TRBD1; J: TRBJ1-5; V: TRBV20-1; size: NA
CDR3: CAISATGSPGETQYF; DNA: TGTGCCATCAGCGCAACAGGGTCACCGGGAGAGACCCAGTACTTC; D: NA; J: TRBJ2-5; V: TRBV10-3; size: NA
CDR3: CASRLASYNEQFF; DNA: TGTGCCAGTAGGTTGGCCTCCTACAATGAGCAGTTCTTC; D: NA; J: TRBJ2-1; V: TRBV19; size: few
CDR3: CASSLTPGNEQFF; DNA: TGTGCCAGCAGCTTAACTCCGGGGAATGAGCAGTTCTTC; D: NA; J: TRBJ2-1; V: TRBV7-3; size: few
CDR3: CASSQRGQGGEAFF; DNA: TGTGCCAGCAGCCAACGGGGACAGGGAGGTGAAGCTTTCTTT; D: TRBD1; J: TRBJ1-1; V: TRBV3-1; size: many
CDR3: CASRSGGDRRHLSYNEQFF; DNA: TGTGCCAGCCGCTCCGGCGGGGACAGGCGACACTTATCCTACAATGAGCAGTTCTTC; D: TRBD1; J: TRBJ2-1; V: TRBV6-1; size: many
CDR3: CSAGGQGGQPQHF; DNA: TGCAGCGCTGGAGGACAGGGAGGTCAGCCCCAGCATTTT; D: TRBD1; J: TRBJ1-5; V: TRBV29-1; size: many
CDR3: CASSLAGTRYNEQFF; DNA: TGTGCCAGCAGTTTAGCCGGGACTAGGTACAATGAGCAGTTCTTC; D: TRBD2; J: TRBJ2-1; V: TRBV27; size: many
CDR3: CASSNTGLAGGGEQYF; DNA: TGTGCCAGCAGTAACACGGGACTAGCGGGAGGGGGTGAGCAGTACTTC; D: TRBD2; J: TRBJ2-7; V: TRBV12-3/TRBV12-4; size: many
CDR3: CAWRYPRAGVINEQFF; DNA: TGTGCCTGGAGGTACCCCCGGGCGGGAGTTATTAATGAGCAGTTCTTC; D: TRBD2; J: TRBJ2-1; V: TRBV30; size: NA
CDR3: CAIMIAGSYNEQFF; DNA: TGTGCCATCATGATCGCAGGCTCCTACAATGAGCAGTTCTTC; D: NA; J: TRBJ2-1; V: TRBV10-3; size: NA
CDR3: CSVPFTGGGETQYF; DNA: TGCAGCGTTCCCTTCACGGGCGGGGGAGAGACCCAGTACTTC; D: TRBD2; J: TRBJ2-5; V: TRBV29-1; size: many
CDR3: CASSQIGTRESEQFF; DNA: TGTGCCAGCAGCCAAATCGGGACTCGGGAAAGTGAGCAGTTCTTC; D: NA; J: TRBJ2-1; V: TRBV14; size: NA
CDR3: CASSQAKLGGGGHEQFF; DNA: TGTGCCAGCAGCCAAGCTAAACTGGGGGGGGGTGGTCATGAGCAGTTCTTC; D: TRBD2; J: TRBJ2-1; V: TRBV3-1; size: NA
CDR3: CASATTGQNNYGYTF; DNA: TGTGCCAGCGCGACCACGGGACAGAATAACTATGGCTACACCTTC; D: TRBD1; J: TRBJ1-2; V: TRBV28; size: many